These 2 T cell receptor beta chains came from one sample sequenced in a study of T-cell reconstitution after alpha-beta-depleted transplantation in children. Unique molecular identifiers were incorporated into the prepared TCRbeta library. TCRdb recomputed calls from the PCR reads with MiXCR, one row per CDR3 protein. The data hold about 460,000 distinct CDR3 sequences, with 8% to 11% observed a single time. Material: PBMCs, obtained before TCRalphabeta/CD19-depleted stem cell transplant. The source is a child aged 2-15 years with inherited bone marrow failure, due to receive a stem cell transplant.

This clonotype was detected ten times or more. The gene calls are TRBV21-1 and TRBJ1-2; the table's D gene call, TRBD1, was not cross checked with the DNA. TRBV21-1 is deemed a pseudogene. This CDR3 has 16 amino acids. The CDR3 is CASSKGVGSGGYGYTF. The CDR3 nucleotides are TGTGCCAGCAGCAAAGGAGTTGGGTCCGGGGGCTATGGCTACACCTTC.

This clonotype was counted between two and nine times. The rearrangement joins TRBV5-1 to TRBJ2-3; the match to TRBD1 covers 8 bases. V was clipped by 2 bases and J by 1 base; unmatched bases: 3. CDR3 length equals 15 residues. Germline V lookup: CDR1 SGHRS, CDR2 YFSETQ. CDR3 sequence: CASSFGQGGTDTQYF. CDR3 nucleotides: TGCGCCAGCAGCTTTGGACAGGGAGGCACAGATACGCAGTATTTT.